At least ten counts were recorded for the clone carrying this T cell receptor (beta chain). The CDR3 is cut off 3 residues early in the read; its end comes from the germline J gene. The data stem from a study of T cell clonality in common variable immunodeficiency. Sequenced by immunoSEQ multiplex PCR; TCRdb stores in-frame clones only, minus some. The profile covers around 39,000 clones, none occurring a single time. V was cut by 0 bases and J by 1 base, with 12 bases left in between. CDR1 and CDR2 (germline): LGHNA, YNFKEQ. The CDR3 loop spans 16 amino acids. This rearrangement joins TRBV4-2 to TRBJ1-1; D remains unclear. This receptor was identified in a person aged 18 to 75 in good health. Sequenced material: peripheral blood mononuclear cells. The CDR3 spells CASSQEEGRKNTEAFF. The sequenced part of the CDR3 DNA is TGTGCCAGCAGCCAAGAAGAGGGCAGAAAGAACACTGAA.